The 3 T cell receptor beta chains presented below share a single source sample, sequenced in a study of PD-L1 blockade in urothelial cancer (dated by TCRdb to the late 2010s). Taken with the paper, the label for time point translates to: peripheral blood 6 weeks after treatment start. Receptor amplification or capture employed the immunoSEQ multiplex PCR assay. TCRdb mirrors the immuneACCESS table, restricted to in-frame sequences. Some clones are absent from its copies; in checked studies, under half trace to an unresolved V gene, and the reason for the others is unknown. Recorded for this sample are tens of thousands of clones; about 90% of them occurred a single time. In total, the top ten clones hold 11% of the sample. Here the sequenced sample was PBMCs, taken around atezolizumab (anti-PD-L1) treatment. The receptors derive from a man aged 55 to 70 with urothelial cancer.

This rearrangement joins TRBV4-1 to TRBJ1-2, with TRBD1 matching over 10 bases. The CDR3 has 14 residues. CDR1 is MGHRA, CDR2 YSYEKL, per germline. V trimming: 5 bases; J trimming: 4 bases; junction bases outside the gene matches: 4. The chain's CDR3 is CASSSWTGGYGYTF. The DNA for the CDR3 is TGCGCCAGCAGCTCCTGGACAGGGGGCTATGGCTACACCTTC.

This clone has only one observation. The chain recombines TRBV6-5 with TRBJ2-7, with D tentatively TRBD2 (5 bases). Germline CDR1 MNHEY, CDR2 SVGAGI. Trimming cost V 2 bases and J 7 bases, with 9 bases left between them. This CDR3 spans 12 amino acids. The CDR3 coding sequence is TGTGCCAGCAGTTACCCCTCGGGGGAGCAGTACTTC. The encoded protein is CASSYPSGEQYF.

This clone showed up just once. The chain employs TRBV28 and TRBJ2-1; D unclear. The CDR3 is 11 amino acids. Trimming took off 4 bases at V and 11 bases at J, with 9 bases between the two ends. The germline CDR1 and CDR2 sequences are MDHEN and SYDVKM. As DNA, the CDR3 is TGTGCCAGCAGTTCCAACTATAAGCAGTTCTTC. Translation gives CASSSNYKQFF.